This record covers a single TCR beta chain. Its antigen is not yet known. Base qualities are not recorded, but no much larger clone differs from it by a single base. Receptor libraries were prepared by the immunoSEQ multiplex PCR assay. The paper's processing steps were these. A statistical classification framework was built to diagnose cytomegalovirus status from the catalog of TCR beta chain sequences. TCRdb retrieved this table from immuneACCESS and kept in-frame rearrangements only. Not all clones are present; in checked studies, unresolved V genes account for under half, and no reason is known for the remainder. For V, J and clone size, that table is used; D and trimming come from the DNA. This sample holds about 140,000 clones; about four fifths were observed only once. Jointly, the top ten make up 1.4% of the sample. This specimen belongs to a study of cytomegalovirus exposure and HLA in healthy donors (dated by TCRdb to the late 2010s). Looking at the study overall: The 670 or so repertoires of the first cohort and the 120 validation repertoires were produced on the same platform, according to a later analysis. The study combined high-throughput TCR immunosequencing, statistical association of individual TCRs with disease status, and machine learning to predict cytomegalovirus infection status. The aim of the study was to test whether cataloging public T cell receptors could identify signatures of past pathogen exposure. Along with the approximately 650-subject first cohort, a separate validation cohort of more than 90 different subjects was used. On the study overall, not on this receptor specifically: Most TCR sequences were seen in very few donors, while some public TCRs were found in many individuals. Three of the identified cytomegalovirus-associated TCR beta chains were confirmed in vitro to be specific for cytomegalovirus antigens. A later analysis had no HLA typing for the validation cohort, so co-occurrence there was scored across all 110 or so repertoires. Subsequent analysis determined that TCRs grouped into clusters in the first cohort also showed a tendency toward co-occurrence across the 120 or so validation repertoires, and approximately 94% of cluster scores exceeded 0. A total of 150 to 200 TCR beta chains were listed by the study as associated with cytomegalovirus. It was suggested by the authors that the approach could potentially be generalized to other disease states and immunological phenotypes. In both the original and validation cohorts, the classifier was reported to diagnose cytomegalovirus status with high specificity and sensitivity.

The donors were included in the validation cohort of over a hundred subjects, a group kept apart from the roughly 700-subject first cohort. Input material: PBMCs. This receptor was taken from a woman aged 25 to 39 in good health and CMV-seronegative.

The DNA reads as follows: TGTGCCACATCGGGACAGCCTAATTCACCCCTCCACTTT. Its translation reads: CATSGQPNSPLHF. The rearranged segments are TRBV7-9 and TRBJ1-6; 7 nucleotides in the junction match TRBD1. As encoded in the germline V gene (reference sequence), CDR1 is SEHNR while CDR2 is FQNEAQ. Germline trimming: 10 bases from V, 6 bases from J; junction bases outside gene matches: 6. The CDR3 runs 13 amino acids, cysteine and phenylalanine included. Only the CDR3 DNA is retained, 39 bases long and in frame from the first base.